Listed here are 8 T cell receptor beta chains from one sample, sequenced in a study of T cell responses to AZD1222 COVID-19 vaccine. Produced via immunoSEQ multiplex PCR; TCRdb's table is partial and in-frame only. The repertoire consists of approximately 99,000 clones, with approximately 90% occurring once and the leading ten covering about 2.9%. The source was peripheral blood, collected on day 0 of AZD1222 vaccination. The origin of the receptors is an adult in good health.

The V call is TRBV7-2, the J call TRBJ2-3; D gene ambiguous. V gave up 3 bases and J gave up 6 bases, with 10 bases separating them. The length of the CDR3 is 13 residues. Germline V gives CDR1 SGHTA, CDR2 FQGNSA. The CDR3 loop reads CASSFARRDTQYF. DNA of the CDR3: TGTGCCAGCAGCTTCGCCCGGCGGGATACGCAGTATTTT.

V is TRBV10-3 and J is TRBJ1-6; no clear D gene. V was pared by 3 bases and J by 10 bases, with 7 bases between. The germline CDR1 and CDR2 sequences are ENHRY and SYGVKD. The CDR3 totals 12 residues. In DNA, the CDR3 is TGTGCCATCAGTGAAGTAGGATCACCCCTCCACTTT. This encodes CAISEVGSPLHF.

The chain links TRBV5-4 to TRBJ1-4, with a possible D match to TRBD1 (6 bases). Trimming left V 0 bases short and J 8 bases short, with 11 bases between. The CDR3 loop spans 14 amino acids. Germline loops: CDR1 SGHNT, CDR2 YYREEE (reference sequence). The CDR3 spells CASSLGQASEKLFF. The CDR3 DNA sequence: TGTGCCAGCAGCTTGGGACAGGCGAGCGAAAAACTGTTTTTT.

The chain couples TRBV15 to TRBJ1-2; tentatively, D is TRBD1 (5 bases). Trimming took 5 bases from V and 8 from J, leaving 15 bases between them. The CDR3 loop spans 13 amino acids. The germline gives CDR1 LNHNV, CDR2 YYDKDF (reference sequence). CDR3 sequence: CATSPEGGEGYTF. CDR3 DNA sequence: TGTGCCACCAGCCCTGAGGGAGGGGAAGGCTACACCTTC.

The rearrangement links TRBV6-5 to TRBJ2-7; perhaps TRBD2 as D (5 bases). This CDR3 is 16 amino acids long. Trimming pared 0 bases from V and 0 bases from J, leaving 12 bases between. Germline V CDR1 and CDR2: MNHEY, SVGAGI. CDR3 amino acids: CASSYSPERVSYEQYV. CDR3 DNA sequence: TGTGCCAGCAGTTACTCGCCCGAGAGGGTCTCCTACGAGCAGTACGTC.

V and J are TRBV19 and TRBJ2-5; no definite D call. Germline CDR1 LNHDA, CDR2 SQIVND (reference sequence). V lost 3 bases and J lost 5, with 10 bases in between. This CDR3 comprises 13 residues. CDR3 DNA: TGTGCCAGTAGTATCATCCAGGAGGAGACCCAGTACTTC. This sequence encodes CASSIIQEETQYF.

This clone has just one count. The J gene is TRBJ1-4, the V gene TRBV4-3; D may be TRBD1 (6 bases). This CDR3 contains 12 residues. Germline V CDR1 and CDR2: LGHNA, YSLEER. Trimming removed 4 bases at V and 8 bases at J, with 8 bases between. The CDR3 region is CASSPQGEKLFF. The CDR3 DNA reads TGCGCCAGCAGCCCCCAGGGGGAAAAACTGTTTTTT.

The chain is built from TRBV4-3 and TRBJ1-1, with a possible D match to TRBD1 (5 bases). Germline assignment: CDR1 LGHNA and CDR2 YSLEER. The CDR3 is 16 residues long. V was trimmed by 3 bases and J by 1 base, leaving 15 bases between them. The CDR3 sequence is CASSQGRTPTNTEAFF. DNA of the CDR3: TGCGCCAGCAGCCAGGGGAGGACACCGACGAACACTGAAGCTTTCTTT.